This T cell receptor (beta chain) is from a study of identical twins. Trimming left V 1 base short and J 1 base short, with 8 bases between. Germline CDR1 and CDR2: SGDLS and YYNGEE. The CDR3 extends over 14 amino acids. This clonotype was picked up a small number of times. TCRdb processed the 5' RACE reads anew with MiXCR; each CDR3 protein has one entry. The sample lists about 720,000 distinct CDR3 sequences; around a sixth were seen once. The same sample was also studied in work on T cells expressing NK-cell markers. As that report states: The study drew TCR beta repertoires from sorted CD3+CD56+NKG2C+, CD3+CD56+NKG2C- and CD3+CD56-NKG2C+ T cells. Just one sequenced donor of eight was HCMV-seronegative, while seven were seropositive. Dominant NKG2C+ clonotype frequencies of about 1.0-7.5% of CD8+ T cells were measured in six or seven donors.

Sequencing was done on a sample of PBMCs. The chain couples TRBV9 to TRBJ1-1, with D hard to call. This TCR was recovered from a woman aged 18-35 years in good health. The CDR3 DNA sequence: TGTGCCAGCAGCGTAAGCGGAACGAACACTGAAGCTTTCTTT. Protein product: CASSVSGTNTEAFF.